These 11 T cell receptor beta chains were all obtained from the same sample, sequenced in a study of cytomegalovirus exposure and HLA in healthy donors. The protocol was immunoSEQ multiplex PCR, while the TCRdb copy is restricted to in-frame clones and leaves out a portion. The sample yields tens of thousands of clones, approximately 84% seen once. The sequenced sample consisted of PBMCs. The source of these receptors is a young woman in good health and CMV-seropositive.

The chain joins TRBV6-6 to TRBJ2-2, with 8 bases lining up with TRBD2. CDR3 length: 15 residues. In germline, CDR1 is MNHNY, CDR2 SVGAGI (reference sequence). V shed 5 bases, J shed 2 bases, and the junction held 4 bases outside the gene matches. CDR3 amino acids: CASSLLADNTGELFF. CDR3 nucleotide sequence: TGTGCCAGCAGTCTACTAGCGGACAACACCGGGGAGCTGTTTTTT.

The chain carries TRBV7-2 and TRBJ1-2, with 7 nucleotides matching TRBD1. The CDR3 sequence is 15 residues long. The V gene's germline CDR1 is SGHTA and CDR2 FQGNSA. V was pared by 3 bases and J by 2 bases, with 6 bases of the junction left unmatched. The CDR3 region is CASSFLTGLNYGYTF. CDR3 bases: TGTGCCAGCAGCTTCTTGACAGGGCTCAACTATGGCTACACCTTC.

The chain uses TRBV6-1 and TRBJ1-6; perhaps TRBD1 as D (6 bases). The germline CDR1 and CDR2 sequences are MNHNS and SASEGT. This CDR3 is built from 17 residues. V was trimmed by 3 bases and J by 10 bases, leaving 22 bases between them. The CDR3 reads CASSDLVLGQGTSPLHF. CDR3 sequence (DNA): TGTGCCAGCAGTGACTTAGTCCTGGGGCAGGGGACGTCACCCCTCCACTTT.

The rearrangement links TRBV4-3 to TRBJ1-1, with D maybe TRBD1 (6 bases). The CDR3 sequence is 14 residues long. Trimming took off 4 bases at V and 3 bases at J, with 12 bases between the two ends. The germline CDR1 and CDR2 sequences are LGHNA and YSLEER. The CDR3 sequence: CASSLRGPDTEAFF. CDR3 DNA sequence: TGCGCCAGCAGCCTCAGGGGCCCGGACACTGAAGCTTTCTTT.

The gene calls are TRBV6-6 and TRBJ1-5; D unclear. The V end lost 8 bases, the J end lost 0 bases, and 8 bases lay between the germline ends. CDR1 and CDR2 (germline): MNHNY, SVGAGI (reference sequence). The CDR3 has 13 amino acids. CDR3 region: CASRDNSNQPQHF. CDR3 coding DNA: TGTGCCAGCCGGGATAATAGCAATCAGCCCCAGCATTTT.

The chain uses TRBV19 and TRBJ2-7; 7 bases fit TRBD2. The V and J ends lost 0 bases and 11 bases, in that order; junction bases with no gene match: 10. Germline assignment: CDR1 LNHDA and CDR2 SQIVND (reference sequence). The CDR3 extends over 14 amino acids. CDR3 in amino acids: CASSIDGDRRGEYF. The DNA for the CDR3 is TGTGCCAGTAGTATAGATGGAGACAGACGGGGGGAGTACTTC.

A single count supports this clone. The V call is TRBV7-3, the J call TRBJ2-3, with D possibly TRBD2 on 6 matching bases. CDR1 is SGHTA and CDR2 is FQGTGA in the germline V gene. The length of the CDR3 is 13 residues. Trimming stripped 5 bases from V and 7 bases from J, with 13 bases between. The CDR3 region has the DNA TGTGCCAGCAGCACGGGGGACGGAAATACGCAGTATTTT. The encoded protein is CASSTGDGNTQYF. Looking up the rest from reference TRBV7-3 and TRBJ2-3 gives the full variable domain: GAGVSQTPSNKVTEKGKYVELRCDPISGHTALYWYRQSLGQGPEFLIYFQGTGAADDSGLPNDRFFAVRPEGSVSTLKIQRTERGDSAVYLCASSTGDGNTQYFGPGTRLTVL.

V and J are TRBV6-1 and TRBJ2-2; TRBD2 matches at 7 bases. The CDR3 spans 15 residues. V dropped 2 bases and J dropped 1; count of bases not matched to a gene: 1. Looked up from germline, CDR1 is MNHNS and CDR2 is SASEGT. CDR3 loop: CASSEKRGNTGELFF. The DNA of the CDR3 is TGTGCCAGCAGTGAAAAGCGGGGGAACACCGGGGAGCTGTTTTTT.

The rearrangement uses TRBV30 and TRBJ2-5, with TRBD1 identical over 7 bases. CDR1 and CDR2 (germline): GTSNPN, SVGIG (reference sequence). J lost 5 bases, V lost 2 bases, and 11 bases had no gene match. This CDR3 contains 15 residues. CDR3 sequence: CAWSTRAARGETQYF. CDR3 DNA sequence: TGTGCCTGGAGTACTCGGGCCGCCAGGGGGGAGACCCAGTACTTC.

The count of this clone is one. This sequence joins TRBV7-9 and TRBJ2-7; 9 nucleotides line up with TRBD1. The CDR3 loop spans 14 amino acids. With V trimmed by 5 bases and J by 2 bases, 4 bases remained unmatched. CDR1 is SEHNR and CDR2 is FQNEAQ in the germline V gene (reference sequence). This CDR3 reads CASSPGTGTYEQYF. The CDR3, as DNA: TGTGCCAGCAGCCCCGGGACAGGGACCTACGAGCAGTACTTC.

This clone appeared once. The chain combines TRBV5-6 with TRBJ1-2; D call uncertain. The germline V and J ends were trimmed by 0 bases and 4 bases, with 13 bases remaining between them. Germline values: CDR1 SGHDT, CDR2 YYEEEE. The CDR3 is 15 amino acids. The CDR3 sequence is CASSLGIGGSYGYTF. The CDR3 nucleotides read TGTGCCAGCAGCTTGGGCATCGGAGGATCCTATGGCTACACCTTC.